The 22 T cell receptor beta chains listed next were all sequenced from one sample in a study of blood T cell repertoires in COVID-19. Using immunoSEQ multiplex PCR, the repertoire was profiled, and TCRdb retains in-frame clones only, with some absent. The table includes about 120,000 clones, roughly 76% detected once. The source material was peripheral blood. The receptors shown here come from a human donor in a cohort sampled during active COVID-19.

The chain employs TRBV28 and TRBJ2-3; TRBD2 agrees at 8 bases. The CDR3 runs 17 residues. The V gene's germline CDR1 is MDHEN and CDR2 SYDVKM. The V gene end was trimmed by 6 bases and the J gene end by 6 bases; junction bases not matched to a gene: 17. The CDR3 coding sequence is TGTGCCAGCAGCCGGAAACTAGCGGATGTACACAGGGATACGCAGTATTTT. It is translated as CASSRKLADVHRDTQYF.

The J gene is TRBJ2-1, the V gene TRBV6-2 or TRBV6-3, with TRBD1 as a possible D gene (6 bases). Trimming took off 4 bases at V and 2 bases at J, with 9 bases between the two ends. CDR1 MNHEY and CDR2 SVGEGT come from the germline V gene. The CDR3 runs to 14 residues. The CDR3 reads CASSWGQPYNEQFF. The CDR3 bases are TGTGCCAGCAGTTGGGGACAACCCTACAATGAGCAGTTCTTC.

The CDR3 nucleotides are TGCGCCAGCAGCCAAGGAGGGGGCGTTAACTATGGCTACACCTTC. Its translation: CASSQGGGVNYGYTF. The chain carries TRBV4-1 and TRBJ1-2; 7 positions match TRBD1. Trimming took 1 base from V and 1 from J; bases not matched to a gene: 3. CDR1 and CDR2 (germline): MGHRA, YSYEKL. The CDR3 length is 15 residues.

This clone was counted only a few times. CDR3 in amino acids: CASSDRVGQPQHF. The CDR3 region has the DNA TGTGCCAGTAGTGACAGGGTCGGTCAGCCCCAGCATTTT. The chain joins TRBV19 to TRBJ1-5; 7 bases align to TRBD1. Germline values: CDR1 LNHDA, CDR2 SQIVND (reference sequence). CDR3 length: 13 amino acids. The junction had 4 bases not matched to a gene; V was cut back by 5 bases and J by 6 bases. Drawing the rest from reference TRBV19 and TRBJ1-5, the complete variable domain is DGGITQSPKYLFRKEGQNVTLSCEQNLNHDAMYWYRQDPGQGLRLIYYSQIVNDFQKGDIAEGYSVSREKKESFPLTVTSAQKNPTAFYLCASSDRVGQPQHFGDGTRLSIL.

This clone was picked up many times. CDR3 region: CASSYATSGAYEQYF. CDR3 nucleotides: TGTGCCAGCAGTTACGCAACTAGCGGAGCCTACGAGCAGTACTTC. The chain carries TRBV6-5 and TRBJ2-7; 8 bases are a match to TRBD2. Germline lookup yields CDR1 MNHEY and CDR2 SVGAGI. Trimming cost V 2 bases and J 2 bases; bases outside gene matches: 5. CDR3 length: 15 amino acids.

To note about this clone: Germline and junction disagree at one end, which may indicate a read error. The J gene is TRBJ1-2, the V gene TRBV2, with 11 bases identical to TRBD1. This CDR3 region has 12 residues. Per germline, CDR1 SNHLY and CDR2 FYNNEI. CDR3 protein: CASSRTGGLTSF. The DNA for the CDR3 is TGTGCCAGCAGTAGGACAGGGGGCCTTACAAGTTTC.

The V and J genes are TRBV7-2 and TRBJ1-2, with 9 bases identical to TRBD1. The CDR3 runs to 17 residues. Germline V gives CDR1 SGHTA, CDR2 FQGNSA. Trimming at V came to 1 base and at J to 2 bases, leaving 8 bases not matched to a gene. The CDR3 coding sequence is TGTGCCAGCAGCTTAGGGACAGGGGCGCTGAGCAACTATGGCTACACCTTC. It encodes CASSLGTGALSNYGYTF. The full variable domain, with the rest looked up from reference TRBV7-2 and TRBJ1-2, is GAGVSQSPSNKVTEKGKDVELRCDPISGHTALYWYRQSLGQGLEFLIYFQGNSAPDKSGLPSDRFSAERTGGSVSTLTIQRTQQEDSAVYLCASSLGTGALSNYGYTFGSGTRLTVV.

The CDR3 here is CASSLIREEVDEQFF. CDR3 coding DNA: TGTGCCAGCAGTTTAATCCGGGAAGAGGTTGATGAGCAGTTCTTC. This chain connects TRBV27 to TRBJ2-1, with D possibly TRBD2 on 5 matching bases. V was trimmed by 2 bases and J by 8 bases, leaving 16 bases between them. The length of the CDR3 is 15 residues. Germline lookup yields CDR1 MNHEY and CDR2 SMNVEV (reference sequence).

The chain joins TRBV27 to TRBJ1-2; 11 positions agree with TRBD1. Trimming at V came to 2 bases and at J to 7 bases, leaving 3 bases not matched to a gene. The germline gives CDR1 MNHEY, CDR2 SMNVEV (reference sequence). CDR3 length: 14 residues. The CDR3 nucleotides read TGTGCCAGCAGTTTAATGGGACAGGGGGTTGGCTACACCTTC. Amino acid sequence: CASSLMGQGVGYTF.

The rearrangement uses TRBV11-3 and TRBJ2-2, with 12 bases fitting TRBD2. CDR3 length: 17 amino acids. The trim removed 5 bases at V and 3 bases at J, leaving 7 bases unmatched. Germline V gene sequence: CDR1 SGHNT, CDR2 YENEEA. The CDR3 DNA follows: TGTGCCAGCAGCCCCCGTCGGACTAGCGGGGACACCGGGGAGCTGTTTTTT. Translating gives CASSPRRTSGDTGELFF.

CDR3 DNA: TGTGCCAGCAGTTTATCAGGGGGGGAAGGCTACACCTTC. Encoded protein: CASSLSGGEGYTF. The V gene is TRBV27, the J gene TRBJ1-2, with D maybe TRBD1 (6 bases). The CDR3 length is 13 residues. Germline V lookup: CDR1 MNHEY, CDR2 SMNVEV (reference sequence). V was trimmed by 0 bases and J by 8 bases, leaving 10 bases between them.

The V and J genes are TRBV29-1 and TRBJ1-2, with D possibly TRBD1 on 5 matching bases. Germline lookup yields CDR1 SQVTM and CDR2 ANQGSEA. Trimming took 7 bases from V and 8 from J, leaving 14 bases between them. This CDR3 spans 11 amino acids. The CDR3 DNA is TGCAGCGCCCGAGCGGGGGTCGGCTACACCTTC. Protein product: CSARAGVGYTF. Variable domain in full (rest from reference TRBV29-1 and TRBJ1-2): SAVISQKPSRDICQRGTSLTIQCQVDSQVTMMFWYRQQPGQSLTLIATANQGSEATYESGFVIDKFPISRPNLTFSTLTVSNMSPEDSSIYLCSARAGVGYTFGSGTRLTVV.

A remark on this clone: Other DNA sequences in this sample translate to the same CDR3. The chain employs TRBV9 and TRBJ2-2; 10 bases map to TRBD2. With V trimmed by 3 bases and J by 5 bases, 1 base remained unmatched. CDR1 and CDR2 (germline): SGDLS, YYNGEE. The CDR3 has 14 amino acids. CDR3 in DNA: TGTGCCAGCAGCGCGACTAGCGGGACCGGGGAGCTGTTTTTT. It encodes CASSATSGTGELFF.

This chain uses TRBV7-2 with TRBJ2-5, with D maybe TRBD1 (6 bases). This CDR3 contains 14 residues. V was pared by 5 bases and J by 4 bases, with 14 bases between. CDR1 SGHTA and CDR2 FQGNSA come from the germline V gene. CDR3 protein: CASSHSGGPETQYF. The CDR3 bases are TGTGCCAGCAGCCACTCTGGGGGCCCAGAGACCCAGTACTTC.

The chain uses TRBV27 and TRBJ2-5; D perhaps matches TRBD2 (5 bases). CDR1 and CDR2 from the germline V gene are MNHEY and SMNVEV (reference sequence). There are 17 residues in the CDR3. Trimming removed 5 bases from V and 2 bases from J, with 21 bases in between. Here the CDR3 DNA reads TGTGCCAGCAGTCGGGCAATTGGCGAGCGGCTACAAGAGACCCAGTACTTC. It specifies CASSRAIGERLQETQYF.

V and J are TRBV25-1 and TRBJ1-1; D is perhaps TRBD1 (5 bases). The germline V and J ends were trimmed by 3 bases and 2 bases, with 13 bases remaining between them. The CDR3 has 15 amino acids. Germline V gene lookup returns CDR1 MGHDK and CDR2 SYGVNS. CDR3 sequence reads: CASSDVGQLNTEAFF. CDR3 sequence (DNA): TGTGCCAGCAGTGATGTGGGGCAGCTTAACACTGAAGCTTTCTTT.

This sequence joins TRBV5-1 and TRBJ2-7; 7 bases match TRBD1. The CDR3 totals 16 residues. Germline CDR1 reads SGHRS; CDR2 reads YFSETQ. J lost 1 base, V lost 4 bases, and 11 bases had no gene match. The CDR3 DNA reads as TGCGCCAGCAGCGCTGGGACAGATCACTATTCCTACGAGCAGTACTTC. Its protein is CASSAGTDHYSYEQYF. The whole variable domain, remainder taken from reference TRBV5-1 and TRBJ2-7, is KAGVTQTPRYLIKTRGQQVTLSCSPISGHRSVSWYQQTPGQGLQFLFEYFSETQRNKGNFPGRFSGRQFSNSRSEMNVSTLELGDSALYLCASSAGTDHYSYEQYFGPGTRLTVT.

This chain uses TRBV9 with TRBJ2-3, with D possibly being TRBD2 (6 bases). Germline-derived CDR1 and CDR2 are SGDLS and YYNGEE. CDR3 length: 18 residues. The V end was cut by 4 bases, the J end by 1 base, with 22 bases between. This chain's CDR3 is CASSPRPLGQRGTDTQYF. The CDR3 DNA follows: TGTGCCAGCAGCCCACGCCCACTAGGGCAGCGGGGCACAGATACGCAGTATTTT.

The sample holds one count of this clone. The rearrangement joins TRBV5-8 to TRBJ1-1; TRBD1 might be the D (5 bases). Trimming stripped 1 base from V and 4 bases from J, with 14 bases between. Germline V gives CDR1 SGHTS, CDR2 YDEGEE. CDR3 size: 15 residues. Here the CDR3 reads CASSLILTGGTEAFF. The DNA of the CDR3 is TGTGCCAGCAGCTTGATATTAACAGGCGGCACTGAAGCTTTCTTT. The complete variable domain, with remaining parts taken from reference TRBV5-8 and TRBJ1-1, reads EAGVTQSPTHLIKTRGQQATLRCSPISGHTSVYWYQQALGLGLQFLLWYDEGEERNRGNFPPRFSGRQFPNYSSELNVNALELEDSALYLCASSLILTGGTEAFFGQGTRLTVV.

This clone appeared once. The CDR3 nucleotides are TGTGCCAGCATCCAATCGTACAGGGCTGGGGCCAACGTCCTGACTTTC. Its translation is CASIQSYRAGANVLTF. The chain combines TRBV28 with TRBJ2-6; a possible D gene is TRBD1 (6 bases). The V and J ends lost 7 bases and 2 bases respectively, with 15 bases between them. Germline CDR1 MDHEN, CDR2 SYDVKM. The CDR3 is 16 residues long.

The rearrangement links TRBV7-7 to TRBJ2-7; 10 bases map to TRBD1. Germline CDR1 reads SSHAT; CDR2 reads FNYEAQ (reference sequence). The CDR3 spans 16 residues. The junction had 10 bases not matched to a gene; V was cut back by 5 bases and J by 3 bases. In nucleotides, the CDR3 is TGTGCCAGCAGCAGAGGACCGGGACAGGGGCGCTACGAGCAGTACTTC. It is translated as CASSRGPGQGRYEQYF.

This clone came up a few times. This chain connects TRBV5-1 to TRBJ1-5, with D possibly matching TRBD1 (6 bases). The CDR3 contains 14 residues. The V end lost 0 bases, the J end lost 7 bases, and 11 bases lay between the germline ends. Looked up from germline, CDR1 is SGHRS and CDR2 is YFSETQ. The CDR3 sequence is CASSLEAGVQPQHF. Here the CDR3 DNA reads TGCGCCAGCAGCTTGGAGGCAGGGGTCCAGCCCCAGCATTTT.